The 31 T cell receptor beta chains listed next were all sequenced from one sample in a study of EBV T-cell therapy then PD-1 blockade in nasopharyngeal carcinoma. Some clones are missing from TCRdb's copy, which holds only in-frame ones; the method was immunoSEQ multiplex PCR. Found here are about 23,000 clones, approximately 80% of them singletons; the top ten hold approximately 31%. Treatment of the sample: AdE1-LMPpoly-expanded autologous EBV-specific T-cell therapy followed by anti-PD-1 nivolumab. These receptors' targets are unknown. Specimen: CD8+ T cells from blood, collected at day 61 from a patient whose treatment included autologous EBV-specific T cells and nivolumab. Every receptor here comes from a man in his forties with nasopharyngeal carcinoma.

The V call is TRBV6-5, the J call TRBJ2-7, with a weak D call TRBD2 (6 bases). This CDR3 has 12 amino acids. Trimming pared 2 bases from V and 7 bases from J, leaving 9 bases between. Germline V lookup: CDR1 MNHEY, CDR2 SVGAGI. CDR3 loop: CASSYPAGEQYF. The DNA for the CDR3 is TGTGCCAGCAGTTACCCCGCGGGGGAGCAGTACTTC.

The gene calls are TRBV4-3 and TRBJ2-7; 8 bases align to TRBD2. CDR3 length: 15 residues. V shed 0 bases and J 2 bases; nucleotides not matched to a gene: 3. Germline assignment: CDR1 LGHNA and CDR2 YSLEER. CDR3 nucleotide sequence: TGCGCCAGCAGCCAAGACCGGGGGGGGCCCTACGAGCAGTACTTC. Encoded protein: CASSQDRGGPYEQYF.

This clone was counted a single time. This chain connects TRBV5-5 to TRBJ2-2, with TRBD2 as a possible D gene (5 bases). Trimming cost V 2 bases and J 8 bases, with 7 bases left between them. Germline V gene lookup returns CDR1 SGHKS and CDR2 YYEKEE (reference sequence). This CDR3 has 12 amino acids. The CDR3 DNA is TGTGCCAGCAGCTTACGGGAAGGGGAGCTGTTTTTT. Translation: CASSLREGELFF.

Turning to this clone: One end of the junction varies from germline; a read error may be responsible. The rearrangement uses TRBV5-1 and TRBJ2-7; D possibly uses TRBD1 or TRBD2 (5 bases each). This CDR3 region has 14 residues. CDR1 SGHRS and CDR2 YFSETQ come from the germline V gene. The CDR3 loop reads CASSLAPGTPFRTF. DNA for the CDR3: TGCGCCAGCAGCTTGGCCCCCGGGACCCCATTCCGCACCTTC.

This clone ranks as medium-sized. V is TRBV9 and J is TRBJ2-7; 8 nucleotides align to TRBD2. CDR1 and CDR2 (germline): SGDLS, YYNGEE. The V segment lost 4 bases and the J segment 5 bases; nucleotides outside the gene matches: 8. The CDR3 loop spans 14 amino acids. The CDR3, as DNA: TGTGCCAGCAGCTTCTCGGGGGGGCCAGACGAGCAGTACTTC. Residues: CASSFSGGPDEQYF.

The V and J genes are TRBV2 and TRBJ1-6, with unresolved D. The germline CDR1 and CDR2 sequences are SNHLY and FYNNEI. This CDR3 spans 14 amino acids. V lost 6 bases, J lost 2 bases, and 8 bases lay in between. The CDR3 reads CASRGGAYNSPLHF. The CDR3 DNA reads TGTGCCAGCAGGGGCGGCGCCTATAATTCACCCCTCCACTTT.

The chain carries TRBV13 and TRBJ1-2; no definite D call. This CDR3 has 14 amino acids. Trimming left V 5 bases short and J 4 bases short, with 14 bases between. The V gene's germline CDR1 is PRHDT and CDR2 FYEKMQ (reference sequence). In nucleotides, the CDR3 is TGTGCCAGCAGCCTCCAAGACTCGATCTATGGCTACACCTTC. This encodes CASSLQDSIYGYTF.

The chain couples TRBV2 to TRBJ1-4; possibly TRBD1 for D (6 bases). This CDR3 region has 14 residues. Germline-derived CDR1 and CDR2 are SNHLY and FYNNEI. V lost 4 bases to trimming and J lost 6 bases, with 12 bases between them. This chain's CDR3 is CASSAGRGDEKLFF. As DNA, the CDR3 is TGTGCCAGCAGTGCCGGAAGGGGGGATGAAAAACTGTTTTTT.

The genes are TRBV9 and TRBJ1-1; tentative D call: TRBD1 (5 bases). The CDR3 contains 13 residues. Trimming removed 5 bases from V and 3 bases from J, with 11 bases in between. Looked up from germline, CDR1 is SGDLS and CDR2 is YYNGEE. The CDR3 loop reads CASSGTGDTEAFF. The CDR3 DNA reads TGTGCCAGCAGTGGGACGGGGGACACTGAAGCTTTCTTT.

The count of this clone is one. V gene TRBV12-3 or TRBV12-4 combines with J gene TRBJ1-4, with a possible D match to TRBD1 (5 bases). This CDR3 has 13 amino acids. V was shortened by 10 bases and J by 8 bases, with 17 bases between the two germline ends. The CDR3 protein is CATPGRDGEKLFF. CDR3 nucleotides: TGTGCCACCCCGGGACGAGATGGAGAAAAACTGTTTTTT.

The chain has TRBV7-9 and TRBJ2-1; 7 positions agree with TRBD1. This CDR3 comprises 17 residues. With 4 bases clipped from V and 0 bases from J, the junction kept 9 bases outside the gene matches. Germline V gene lookup returns CDR1 SEHNR and CDR2 FQNEAQ (reference sequence). The CDR3 DNA sequence: TGTGCCAGCAGCTCATCCAGGGGGTCACGCTCCTACAATGAGCAGTTCTTC. Residues: CASSSSRGSRSYNEQFF.

The chain carries TRBV6-4 and TRBJ2-3, with D unresolved. Germline-derived CDR1 and CDR2 are MRHNA and SNTAGT. Deletions cut 3 bases from V and 1 base from J, with 11 bases between. The CDR3 covers 15 residues. In nucleotides, the CDR3 is TGTGCCAGCAGTGAAAACCCGGACGGCACAGATACGCAGTATTTT. Translation: CASSENPDGTDTQYF.

V gene TRBV7-9 combines with J gene TRBJ1-5, with 9 bases lining up with TRBD1. Trimming removed 5 bases from V and 6 bases from J; junction bases left unmatched: 2. The CDR3 loop spans 13 amino acids. The germline CDR1 and CDR2 sequences are SEHNR and FQNEAQ (reference sequence). The CDR3, as DNA: TGTGCCAGCAGCGGACAGGGGCCTCAGCCCCAGCATTTT. This sequence encodes CASSGQGPQPQHF. Combining the CDR3 with reference TRBV7-9 and TRBJ1-5 gives the whole variable domain DTGVSQNPRHKITKRGQNVTFRCDPISEHNRLYWYRQTLGQGPEFLTYFQNEAQLEKSRLLSDRFSAERPKGSFSTLEIQRTEQGDSAMYLCASSGQGPQPQHFGDGTRLSIL.

This chain links TRBV7-3 with TRBJ1-1; 7 positions agree with TRBD1. CDR1 SGHTA and CDR2 FQGTGA come from the germline V gene. With 5 bases clipped from V and 4 bases from J, the junction kept 4 bases outside the gene matches. The length of the CDR3 is 13 residues. CDR3 nucleotides: TGTGCCAGCAGCCTCAACAGGGGCACTGAAGCTTTCTTT. Translating gives CASSLNRGTEAFF.

This clone was counted a single time. This chain joins TRBV5-1 and TRBJ1-6, with a possible D match to TRBD1 (5 bases). The CDR3 extends over 15 amino acids. The germline V gene has CDR1 SGHRS and CDR2 YFSETQ. Trimming cost V 6 bases and J 10 bases, with 20 bases left between them. CDR3 bases: TGCGCCAGCATGACGGGCCCGGGAAGGGACTCACCCCTCCACTTT. This gives the protein CASMTGPGRDSPLHF. The variable domain in full, with the rest retrieved from reference TRBV5-1 and TRBJ1-6, is KAGVTQTPRYLIKTRGQQVTLSCSPISGHRSVSWYQQTPGQGLQFLFEYFSETQRNKGNFPGRFSGRQFSNSRSEMNVSTLELGDSALYLCASMTGPGRDSPLHFGNGTRLTVT.

This clone has more than one count but fewer than ten. V is TRBV1 and J is TRBJ1-6; the table names TRBD1, a call not compared with the DNA. TRBV1 is marked as a pseudogene. The CDR3 consists of 17 residues. CDR3 loop: CTSSRDSKRDYNSPLHF. DNA for the CDR3: TGCACCAGCAGCCGGGACAGTAAGAGGGACTATAATTCACCCCTCCACTTT.

The chain couples TRBV27 to TRBJ2-3; D not resolved. Germline CDR1 reads MNHEY; CDR2 reads SMNVEV (reference sequence). The ends were cut back, 4 bases at V and 4 bases at J, with 3 bases in the middle. The CDR3 is 11 amino acids. DNA of the CDR3: TGTGCCAGCAGTTACGCAGATACGCAGTATTTT. This gives the protein CASSYADTQYF.

This clone was picked up one time. V usage is TRBV7-2 and J usage is TRBJ2-7; unclear D gene. V shed 0 bases and J shed 2 bases, with 11 bases lying between them. CDR3 length equals 15 residues. The germline CDR1 and CDR2 sequences are SGHTA and FQGNSA. The CDR3 spells CASSLALGFTYEQYF. The CDR3 nucleotides read TGTGCCAGCAGCTTAGCGTTGGGTTTTACCTACGAGCAGTACTTC.

The chain is built from TRBV27 and TRBJ1-2; D uncertain. Deletions cut 0 bases from V and 0 bases from J, with 8 bases between. CDR3 size: 15 residues. The germline gives CDR1 MNHEY, CDR2 SMNVEV (reference sequence). The CDR3 loop reads CASSLSIGANYGYTF. CDR3 in DNA: TGTGCCAGCAGTTTATCGATTGGGGCTAACTATGGCTACACCTTC.

This chain connects TRBV13 to TRBJ2-1, with D hard to call. Germline CDR1 reads PRHDT; CDR2 reads FYEKMQ (reference sequence). V lost 2 bases and J 4 bases, leaving 9 bases between the germline ends. This CDR3 is 14 amino acids long. CDR3 region: CASSLKGGYNEQFF. The DNA of the CDR3 is TGTGCCAGCAGCTTAAAGGGTGGATACAATGAGCAGTTCTTC.

V usage is TRBV24-1 and J usage is TRBJ1-3; tentative D call: TRBD1 (6 bases). V lost 3 bases, J lost 0 bases, and 11 bases lay in between. The CDR3 is made up of 16 amino acids. Germline V gene data show CDR1 as KGHDR and CDR2 as SFDVKD. The CDR3 region has the DNA TGTGCCACCAGTGATGAACAGGACAGCTCTGGAAACACCATATATTTT. Amino acids: CATSDEQDSSGNTIYF.

The chain recombines TRBV7-2 with TRBJ1-2, with TRBD1 identical over 7 bases. CDR1 and CDR2 (germline): SGHTA, FQGNSA. Losses at the gene ends were 6 bases for V and 4 bases for J; bases not matched to a gene: 20. The CDR3 length is 18 residues. The CDR3 DNA sequence: TGTGCCAGCAGTCTCAGGGTGGAGACAGGGTTACGGGGCTATGGCTACACCTTC. This sequence encodes CASSLRVETGLRGYGYTF.

This chain uses TRBV10-3 with TRBJ1-6; 8 bases line up with TRBD1. Germline V gives CDR1 ENHRY, CDR2 SYGVKD. This CDR3 spans 14 amino acids. The ends lost 10 bases at V and 1 base at J; junction bases unmatched: 3. The CDR3 sequence: CATRQGSYNSPLHF. The DNA of the CDR3 is TGTGCCACACGACAGGGGTCCTATAATTCACCCCTCCACTTT.

The chain uses TRBV7-3 and TRBJ1-3; no clear D gene. CDR3 size: 15 residues. Trimming cost V 5 bases and J 0 bases, with 11 bases left between them. From germline, CDR1 is SGHTA and CDR2 FQGTGA. This chain's CDR3 is CASSPWPSSGNTIYF. The CDR3 DNA is TGTGCCAGCAGCCCATGGCCGAGCTCTGGAAACACCATATATTTT.

The V call is TRBV29-1, the J call TRBJ1-1; tentative D call: TRBD1 (5 bases). Trimming stripped 6 bases from V and 4 bases from J, with 24 bases between. This CDR3 has 16 residues. CDR1 is SQVTM, CDR2 ANQGSEA, per germline. CDR3 residues: CSVPTRVVAVGTEAFF. Here the CDR3 DNA reads TGCAGCGTACCCACCAGGGTGGTAGCGGTAGGCACTGAAGCTTTCTTT.

The chain couples TRBV5-1 to TRBJ2-7, with D possibly matching TRBD2 (7 bases). The CDR3 totals 14 residues. V lost 3 bases and J 2 bases, leaving 12 bases between the germline ends. CDR1 and CDR2 from the germline V gene are SGHRS and YFSETQ. The CDR3 nucleotides are TGCGCCAGCAGCTCAACGCGGGGGCCCTACGAGCAGTACTTC. Residues: CASSSTRGPYEQYF.

V usage is TRBV4-2 and J usage is TRBJ2-3; unclear D gene. CDR1 and CDR2 from the germline V gene are LGHNA and YNFKEQ. The CDR3 runs 14 residues. Trimming removed 0 bases at V and 6 bases at J, with 10 bases between. DNA of the CDR3: TGTGCCAGCAGCCAAGAAAGCAACGGGGATACGCAGTATTTT. It specifies CASSQESNGDTQYF.

This rearrangement joins TRBV5-4 to TRBJ2-3, with TRBD2 identical over 10 bases. The CDR3 has 16 amino acids. V trimming: 0 bases; J trimming: 5 bases; junction bases outside the gene matches: 6. Germline CDR1 reads SGHNT; CDR2 reads YYREEE (reference sequence). CDR3 loop: CASSLAGLAGEDTQYF. Written as DNA, the CDR3 is TGTGCCAGCAGCTTGGCGGGTCTAGCGGGGGAAGATACGCAGTATTTT. Full variable domain (missing parts from reference TRBV5-4 and TRBJ2-3): ETGVTQSPTHLIKTRGQQVTLRCSSQSGHNTVSWYQQALGQGPQFIFQYYREEENGRGNFPPRFSGLQFPNYSSELNVNALELDDSALYLCASSLAGLAGEDTQYFGPGTRLTVL.

The J gene is TRBJ2-3, the V gene TRBV27; weak D call: TRBD1 (6 bases). CDR1 and CDR2 (germline): MNHEY, SMNVEV (reference sequence). V was shortened by 10 bases and J by 4 bases, with 15 bases between the two germline ends. The CDR3 runs 13 residues. The CDR3 loop reads CATLNRVSDTQYF. CDR3 DNA sequence: TGTGCCACCTTAAACAGGGTTTCAGATACGCAGTATTTT.

V gene TRBV6-5 combines with J gene TRBJ2-4, with 9 nucleotides matching TRBD2. In germline, CDR1 is MNHEY, CDR2 SVGAGI. V shed 2 bases, J shed 9 bases, and the junction held 8 bases outside the gene matches. The CDR3 runs 15 residues. CDR3 sequence (DNA): TGTGCCAGCAGTTACGAAGCGGGGGGCGAACCCATTCAGTACTTC. Encoded protein: CASSYEAGGEPIQYF.

This chain links TRBV6-4 with TRBJ2-1; 8 bases map to TRBD2. There are 16 residues in the CDR3. The V segment lost 0 bases and the J segment 8 bases; nucleotides outside the gene matches: 9. From germline, CDR1 is MRHNA and CDR2 SNTAGT. CDR3 nucleotide sequence: TGTGCCAGCAGTGACTCGCCCGGGACTAGGCGCCATGAGCAGTTCTTC. It encodes CASSDSPGTRRHEQFF.